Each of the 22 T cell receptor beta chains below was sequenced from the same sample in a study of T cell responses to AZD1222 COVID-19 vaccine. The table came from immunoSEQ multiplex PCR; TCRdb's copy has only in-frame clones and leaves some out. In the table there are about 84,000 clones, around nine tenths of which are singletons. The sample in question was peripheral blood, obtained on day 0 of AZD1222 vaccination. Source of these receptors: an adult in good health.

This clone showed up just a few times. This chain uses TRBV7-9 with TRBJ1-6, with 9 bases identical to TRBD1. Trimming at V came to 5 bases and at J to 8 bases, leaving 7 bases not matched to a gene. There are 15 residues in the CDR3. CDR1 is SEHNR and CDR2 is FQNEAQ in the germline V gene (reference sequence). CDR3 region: CASSGGTGFDSPLHF. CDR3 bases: TGTGCCAGCAGCGGGGGGACAGGGTTTGATTCACCCCTCCACTTT.

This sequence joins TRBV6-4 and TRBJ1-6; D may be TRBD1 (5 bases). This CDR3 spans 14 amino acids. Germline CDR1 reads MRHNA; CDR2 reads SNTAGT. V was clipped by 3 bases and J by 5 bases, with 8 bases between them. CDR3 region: CASSEDTNNSPLHF. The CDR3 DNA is TGTGCCAGCAGTGAGGACACAAATAATTCACCCCTCCACTTT.

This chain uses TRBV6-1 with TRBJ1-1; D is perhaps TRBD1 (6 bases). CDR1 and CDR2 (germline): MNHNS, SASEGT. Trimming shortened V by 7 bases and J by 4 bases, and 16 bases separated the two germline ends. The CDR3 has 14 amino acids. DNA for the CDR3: TGTGCCAGCATTCTTGGGGGCGGGGGCACTGAAGCTTTCTTT. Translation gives CASILGGGGTEAFF.

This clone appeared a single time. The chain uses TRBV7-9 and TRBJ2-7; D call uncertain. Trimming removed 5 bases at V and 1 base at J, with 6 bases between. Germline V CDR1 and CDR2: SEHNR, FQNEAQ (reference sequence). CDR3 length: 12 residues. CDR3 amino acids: CASSRSSYEQYF. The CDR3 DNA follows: TGTGCCAGCAGCAGGTCGTCCTACGAGCAGTACTTC.

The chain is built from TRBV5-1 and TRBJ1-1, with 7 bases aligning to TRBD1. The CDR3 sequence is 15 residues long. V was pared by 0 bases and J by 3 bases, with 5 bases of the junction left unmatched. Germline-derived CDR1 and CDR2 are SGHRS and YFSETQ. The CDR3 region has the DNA TGCGCCAGCAGCTTGGGCCGTACAGGGGACACTGAAGCTTTCTTT. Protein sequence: CASSLGRTGDTEAFF. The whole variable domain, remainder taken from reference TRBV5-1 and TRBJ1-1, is KAGVTQTPRYLIKTRGQQVTLSCSPISGHRSVSWYQQTPGQGLQFLFEYFSETQRNKGNFPGRFSGRQFSNSRSEMNVSTLELGDSALYLCASSLGRTGDTEAFFGQGTRLTVV.

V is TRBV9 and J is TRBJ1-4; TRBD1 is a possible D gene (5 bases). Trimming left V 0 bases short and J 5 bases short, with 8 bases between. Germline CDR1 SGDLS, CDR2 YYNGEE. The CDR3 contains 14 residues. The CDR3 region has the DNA TGTGCCAGCAGCGTAGGAGGGGACAATGAAAAACTGTTTTTT. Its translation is CASSVGGDNEKLFF.

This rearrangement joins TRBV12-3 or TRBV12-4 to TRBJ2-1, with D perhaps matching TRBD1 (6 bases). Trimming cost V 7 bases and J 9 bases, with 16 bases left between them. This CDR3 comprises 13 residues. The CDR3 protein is CASTPYGGGEQFF. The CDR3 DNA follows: TGTGCCAGCACTCCCTATGGGGGCGGTGAGCAGTTCTTC.

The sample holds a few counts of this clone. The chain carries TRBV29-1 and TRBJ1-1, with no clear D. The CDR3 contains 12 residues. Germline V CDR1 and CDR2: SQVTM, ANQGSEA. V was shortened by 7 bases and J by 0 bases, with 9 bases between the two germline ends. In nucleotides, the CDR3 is TGCAGCGCAACAGCGCTGAACACTGAAGCTTTCTTT. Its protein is CSATALNTEAFF. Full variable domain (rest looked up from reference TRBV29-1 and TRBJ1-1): SAVISQKPSRDICQRGTSLTIQCQVDSQVTMMFWYRQQPGQSLTLIATANQGSEATYESGFVIDKFPISRPNLTFSTLTVSNMSPEDSSIYLCSATALNTEAFFGQGTRLTVV.

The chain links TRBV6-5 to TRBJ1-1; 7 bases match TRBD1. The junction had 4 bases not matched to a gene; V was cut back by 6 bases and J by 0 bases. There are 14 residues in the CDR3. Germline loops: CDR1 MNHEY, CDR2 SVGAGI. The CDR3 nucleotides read TGTGCCAGCAGGGGGGGGACAGTGAACACTGAAGCTTTCTTT. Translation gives CASRGGTVNTEAFF.

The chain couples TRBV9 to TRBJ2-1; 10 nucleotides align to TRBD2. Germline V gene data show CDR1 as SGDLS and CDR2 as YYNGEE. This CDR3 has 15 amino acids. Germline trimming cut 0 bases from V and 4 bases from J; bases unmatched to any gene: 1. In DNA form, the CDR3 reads TGTGCCAGCAGCGTAGGGACTAGCGGTTACAATGAGCAGTTCTTC. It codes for CASSVGTSGYNEQFF.

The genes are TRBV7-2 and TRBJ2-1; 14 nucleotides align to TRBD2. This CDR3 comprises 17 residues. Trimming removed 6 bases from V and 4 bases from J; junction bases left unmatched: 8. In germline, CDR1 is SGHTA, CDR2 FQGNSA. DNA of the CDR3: TGTGCCAGCAGATTGGGACTAGCGGGAGCTGGGTACAATGAGCAGTTCTTC. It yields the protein CASRLGLAGAGYNEQFF.

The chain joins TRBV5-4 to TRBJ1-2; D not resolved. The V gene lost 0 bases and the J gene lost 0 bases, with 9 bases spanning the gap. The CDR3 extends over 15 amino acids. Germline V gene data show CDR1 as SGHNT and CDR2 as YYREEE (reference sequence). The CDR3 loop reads CASSLVVSPNYGYTF. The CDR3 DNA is TGTGCCAGCAGCTTGGTAGTTAGTCCTAACTATGGCTACACCTTC.

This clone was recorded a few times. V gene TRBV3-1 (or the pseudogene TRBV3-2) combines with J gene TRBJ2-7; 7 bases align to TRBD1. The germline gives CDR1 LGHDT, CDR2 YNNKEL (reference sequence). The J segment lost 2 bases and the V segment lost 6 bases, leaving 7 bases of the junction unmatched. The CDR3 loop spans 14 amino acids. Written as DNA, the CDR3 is TGTGCCAGCAGAACAACAGGGGCCCCCTACGAGCAGTACTTC. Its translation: CASRTTGAPYEQYF.

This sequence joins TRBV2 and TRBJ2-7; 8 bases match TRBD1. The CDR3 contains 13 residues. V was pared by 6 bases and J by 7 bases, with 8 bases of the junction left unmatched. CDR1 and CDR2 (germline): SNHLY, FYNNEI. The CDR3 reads CASSAQGAGEQYF. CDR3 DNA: TGTGCCAGCAGCGCTCAGGGGGCGGGGGAGCAGTACTTC.

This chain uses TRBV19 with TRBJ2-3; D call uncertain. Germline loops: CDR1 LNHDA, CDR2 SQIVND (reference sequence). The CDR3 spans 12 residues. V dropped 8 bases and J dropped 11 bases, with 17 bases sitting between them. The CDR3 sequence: CASAPGRWVQYF. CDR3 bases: TGTGCCAGTGCCCCCGGGCGGTGGGTGCAGTATTTT. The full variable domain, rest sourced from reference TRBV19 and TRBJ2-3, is DGGITQSPKYLFRKEGQNVTLSCEQNLNHDAMYWYRQDPGQGLRLIYYSQIVNDFQKGDIAEGYSVSREKKESFPLTVTSAQKNPTAFYLCASAPGRWVQYFGPGTRLTVL.

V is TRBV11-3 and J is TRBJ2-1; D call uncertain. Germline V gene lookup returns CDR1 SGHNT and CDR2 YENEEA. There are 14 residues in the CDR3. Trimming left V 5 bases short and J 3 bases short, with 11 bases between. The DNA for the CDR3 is TGTGCCAGCAGCGAGAGTAGGAGCTACAATGAGCAGTTCTTC. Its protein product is CASSESRSYNEQFF.

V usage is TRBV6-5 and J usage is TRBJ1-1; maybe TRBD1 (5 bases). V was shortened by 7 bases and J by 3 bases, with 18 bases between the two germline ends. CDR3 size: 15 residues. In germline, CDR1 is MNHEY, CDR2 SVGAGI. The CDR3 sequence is CASTPGREGDTEAFF. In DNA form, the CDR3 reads TGTGCCAGCACCCCCGGCAGGGAAGGGGACACTGAAGCTTTCTTT.

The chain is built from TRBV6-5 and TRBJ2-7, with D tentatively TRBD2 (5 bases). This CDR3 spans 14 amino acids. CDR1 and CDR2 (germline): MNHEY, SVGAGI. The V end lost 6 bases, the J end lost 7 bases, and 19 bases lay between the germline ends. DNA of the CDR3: TGTGCCAGCAGCTCCAATGTTGGAGGTGAAGAGCAGTACTTC. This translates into CASSSNVGGEEQYF.

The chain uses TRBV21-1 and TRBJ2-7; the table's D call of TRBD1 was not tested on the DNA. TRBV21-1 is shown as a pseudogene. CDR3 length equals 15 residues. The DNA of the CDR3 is TGTGCCAGCAGTAGAAGGCGACAGGACTCCTACGAGCAGTACTTC. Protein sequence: CASSRRRQDSYEQYF.

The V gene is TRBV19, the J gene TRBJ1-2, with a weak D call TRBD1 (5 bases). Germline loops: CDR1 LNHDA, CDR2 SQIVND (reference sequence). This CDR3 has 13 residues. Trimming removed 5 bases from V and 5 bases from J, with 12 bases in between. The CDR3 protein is CASSFDSPYGYTF. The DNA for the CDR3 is TGTGCCAGTAGTTTCGACAGTCCTTATGGCTACACCTTC.

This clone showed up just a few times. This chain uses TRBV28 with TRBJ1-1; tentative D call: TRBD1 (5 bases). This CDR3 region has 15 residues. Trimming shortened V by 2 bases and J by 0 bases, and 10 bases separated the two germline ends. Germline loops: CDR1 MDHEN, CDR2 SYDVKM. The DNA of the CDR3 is TGTGCCAGCAGTTTACCGGGACTTCTGAACACTGAAGCTTTCTTT. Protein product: CASSLPGLLNTEAFF.

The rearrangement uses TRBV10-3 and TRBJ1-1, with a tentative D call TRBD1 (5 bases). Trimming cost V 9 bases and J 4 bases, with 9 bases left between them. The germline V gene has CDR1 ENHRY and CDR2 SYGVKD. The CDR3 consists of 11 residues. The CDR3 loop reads CAIRDFTEAFF. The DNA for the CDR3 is TGTGCCATACGGGACTTCACTGAAGCTTTCTTT.